A selection of T cell receptor beta chains follows, all from one sample in a study of technical replicates of blood from a few donors. The table came from immunoSEQ multiplex PCR; TCRdb's copy has only in-frame clones and leaves some out. The data show about 56,000 clones, roughly 96% seen once. The sequencing sample was made of PBMCs. The receptors stem from a human donor in good health. Some clones in this sample may be carry-over from other donors' samples. Both conserved end residues are part of each CDR3. A D gene is named only where the DNA matches it firmly. Size is stated for part of the rows, as once, few or many counts, or as a class when the clone is expanded.

>TRBJ2-7|-|TRBV11-2|-
TGTGCCAGCAGCTACCGTATGGGGCCCGAGCAGTACTTC
CASSYRMGPEQYF
>TRBJ2-6|TRBD2|TRBV7-9|-
TGTGCCAGCAGCTTACTAGCGGGGGGTATCCGGGCCAACGTCCTGACTTTC
CASSLLAGGIRANVLTF
>TRBJ1-2|-|TRBV5-1|-
TGCGCCAGCAGCGCGACAGGTCCGGGCTACACCTTC
CASSATGPGYTF
>TRBJ2-1|TRBD2|TRBV11-2|once
TGTGCCAGCAGCTGGGGGACTACCCAAGGCTATGAGCAGTTCTTC
CASSWGTTQGYEQFF
>TRBJ2-7|-|TRBV28|-
TGTGCCAGCAACCCACAGGGTTCCTACGAGCAGTACTTC
CASNPQGSYEQYF
>TRBJ1-2|-|TRBV15|-
TGTGCCACCAGCAGAGATCATGGGCAGGGGTCACACTATGGCTACACCTTC
CATSRDHGQGSHYGYTF
>TRBJ2-7|-|TRBV19|few
TGTGCCAGTAGTACCGGACTACCCGGGGGGCAGCAGTACTTC
CASSTGLPGGQQYF
>TRBJ2-1|-|TRBV7-3|-
TGTGCCAGCAGCTTCGGCGGAAAGGTATACAATGAGCAGTTCTTC
CASSFGGKVYNEQFF
>TRBJ1-2|-|TRBV7-9|-
TGTGCCAGCAGCTTAGGCTGGGGAGGGGCGGATGGCTACACCTTC
CASSLGWGGADGYTF
>TRBJ2-2|TRBD2|TRBV4-3|-
TGCGCCAGCAGCCAACTAGCGGGGGCGAACACCGGGGAGCTGTTTTTT
CASSQLAGANTGELFF
>TRBJ2-1|TRBD2|TRBV11-2|-
TGTGCCAGCAGCCTGGGAGGGACTAGCGCTGGCAATGAGCAGTTCTTC
CASSLGGTSAGNEQFF
>TRBJ2-1|TRBD1|TRBV6-5|-
TGTGCCAGCAGGGGGACAGGTAACTACAATGAGCAGTTCTTC
CASRGTGNYNEQFF
>TRBJ1-5|-|TRBV15|-
TGTGCCACCAGCAGAGATTTAGGGAGGGATCAGCCCCAGCATTTT
CATSRDLGRDQPQHF
>TRBJ2-7|-|TRBV6-1|-
TGTGCCAGCAGTGAAGTGCGGATAACCTACGAGCAGTACTTC
CASSEVRITYEQYF
>TRBJ2-1|TRBD2|TRBV10-3|-
TGTGCCATCAGTGACCCCTCTAGCGGGGGGATGGGTGAGCAGTTCTTC
CAISDPSSGGMGEQFF
>TRBJ2-1|-|TRBV6-5|-
TGTGCCAGCAGCAATCGGGGGTACAATGAGCAGTTCTTC
CASSNRGYNEQFF
>TRBJ2-1|TRBD1|TRBV6-6|-
TGTGCCAGCAGTTACGACAGGGCCTATGAGCAGTTCTTC
CASSYDRAYEQFF
>TRBJ1-4|TRBD1|TRBV6-5|-
TGTGCCACAAGGGTGGACAGGGGAGAGAGTGAAAAACTGTTTTTT
CATRVDRGESEKLFF
>TRBJ1-3|-|TRBV15|-
TGTGCCACCAGCAGAGATCAGGGCGCTGGAAACACCATATATTTT
CATSRDQGAGNTIYF
>TRBJ2-2|TRBD1|TRBV11-2|-
TGTGCCAGCAGCTTTAACAGGGGGAGCACCGGGGAGCTGTTTTTT
CASSFNRGSTGELFF
>TRBJ2-7|TRBD1|TRBV7-8|few
TGTGCCAGCAGCTTAGTGCTGGGGACAGGGGACGAGCAGTACTTC
CASSLVLGTGDEQYF
>TRBJ1-5|-|TRBV7-2|-
TGTGCCAGCAGCACTACGGATAGCAATCAGCCCCAGCATTTT
CASSTTDSNQPQHF
>TRBJ2-7|-|TRBV2|-
TGTGCCAGCATCTTCCGGGGTTCCTACGAGCAGTACTTC
CASIFRGSYEQYF
>TRBJ2-1|TRBD2|TRBV4-1|-
TGCGCCAGCAGCCAAGGGGCGGGACTAGCGGACAACAATGAGCAGTTCTTC
CASSQGAGLADNNEQFF
>TRBJ1-2|TRBD1|TRBV4-3|-
TGCGCCAGCAGCCAAACCTGGGACAGGGGGCGAGACTATGGCTACACCTTC
CASSQTWDRGRDYGYTF
>TRBJ2-7|-|TRBV2|once
TGTGCCAGCAACCCACCTTGGGGCCAACACTACGAGCAGTACTTC
CASNPPWGQHYEQYF
>TRBJ1-2|-|TRBV7-2|-
TGTGCCAGCAGCTTAGGAGGGCAGGCGGGCTATGGCTACACCTTC
CASSLGGQAGYGYTF
>TRBJ2-2|TRBD1|TRBV30|-
TGTGCCTGGAGTACCTGGACAGGGGGCACCGGGGAGCTGTTTTTT
CAWSTWTGGTGELFF
>TRBJ2-3|-|TRBV5-1|-
TGCGCCAGCAGCTCGGGACTGGTAACAGATACGCAGTATTTT
CASSSGLVTDTQYF